The 12 T cell receptor beta chains below were found in one sample sequenced in a study of shared clonotypes between healthy human individuals. The assay was immunoSEQ multiplex PCR, and TCRdb's table has in-frame clones only and misses some. The sample contains hundreds of thousands of clones, roughly three quarters of which appear only once. Sequences were obtained from PBMCs. These receptors all stem from a woman in her thirties or forties in good health. Some clones in this sample may be carry-over from other donors' samples.

The chain carries TRBV5-6 and TRBJ2-5, with a tentative D call TRBD1 (5 bases). Germline CDR1 reads SGHDT; CDR2 reads YYEEEE. The CDR3 runs to 13 residues. V was shortened by 3 bases and J by 2 bases, with 8 bases between the two germline ends. The CDR3 sequence: CASSSTVQETQYF. The CDR3 DNA sequence: TGTGCCAGCAGCTCGACAGTTCAAGAGACCCAGTACTTC. Based on the CDR3 plus reference TRBV5-6 and TRBJ2-5, the full variable domain is DAGVTQSPTHLIKTRGQQVTLRCSPKSGHDTVSWYQQALGQGPQFIFQYYEEEERQRGNFPDRFSGHQFPNYSSELNVNALLLGDSALYLCASSSTVQETQYFGPGTRLLVL.

As DNA, the CDR3 is TGTGCCAGCAGGTCTGGGATCGAGCAGTACTTC. Translating gives CASRSGIEQYF. The rearrangement uses TRBV7-2 and TRBJ2-7; no definite D call. The germline CDR1 and CDR2 sequences are SGHTA and FQGNSA. The CDR3 spans 11 residues. Trimming left V 6 bases short and J 6 bases short, with 9 bases between.

This clone occurred many times. The chain joins TRBV6-6 to TRBJ1-2; D not resolved. Germline loops: CDR1 MNHNY, CDR2 SVGAGI (reference sequence). The CDR3 contains 13 residues. Trimming pared 0 bases from V and 7 bases from J, leaving 9 bases between. The CDR3 DNA sequence: TGTGCCAGCAGTTACTCGGACCAAGGTGGCTACACCTTC. Translation gives CASSYSDQGGYTF.

The rearrangement uses TRBV9 and TRBJ1-2; D call uncertain. CDR3 size: 15 residues. Per germline, CDR1 SGDLS and CDR2 YYNGEE. The V and J ends lost 1 base and 5 bases respectively, with 15 bases between them. The CDR3 loop reads CASSVTSSQAYGYTF. The CDR3 region has the DNA TGTGCCAGCAGCGTAACCAGCTCCCAGGCGTATGGCTACACCTTC.

This chain connects TRBV30 to TRBJ1-1; D not resolved. V dropped 3 bases and J dropped 0 bases, with 8 bases sitting between them. Per the germline V gene, CDR1 is GTSNPN and CDR2 is SVGIG (reference sequence). The CDR3 runs to 13 residues. This CDR3 is CAWRKTVNTEAFF. The CDR3 bases are TGTGCCTGGAGAAAGACGGTGAACACTGAAGCTTTCTTT.

The chain has TRBV5-1 and TRBJ2-7; maybe TRBD2 (5 bases). In germline, CDR1 is SGHRS, CDR2 YFSETQ. The V and J ends lost 2 bases and 2 bases respectively, with 11 bases between them. This CDR3 has 14 residues. The DNA for the CDR3 is TGCGCCAGCAGCTTTGGTGTAGCGACCTACGAGCAGTACTTC. This gives the protein CASSFGVATYEQYF. Full variable domain (rest looked up from reference TRBV5-1 and TRBJ2-7): KAGVTQTPRYLIKTRGQQVTLSCSPISGHRSVSWYQQTPGQGLQFLFEYFSETQRNKGNFPGRFSGRQFSNSRSEMNVSTLELGDSALYLCASSFGVATYEQYFGPGTRLTVT.

The chain links TRBV6-5 to TRBJ1-5; TRBD1 might be the D (5 bases). The CDR3 has 13 amino acids. V gave up 8 bases and J gave up 2 bases, with 10 bases separating them. Germline CDR1 is MNHEY and CDR2 is SVGAGI. The CDR3 spells CASGTRGNQPQHF. DNA of the CDR3: TGTGCCAGCGGGACTCGGGGCAATCAGCCCCAGCATTTT.

The chain links TRBV28 to TRBJ2-1; 10 bases are a match to TRBD2. J was trimmed by 6 bases and V by 7 bases; bases with no gene match: 9. CDR1 is MDHEN, CDR2 SYDVKM, per germline. The CDR3 loop spans 15 amino acids. The CDR3 DNA is TGTGCCAGCAATCCAAGCGGGAGGGCCATCAATGAGCAGTTCTTC. It specifies CASNPSGRAINEQFF.

About this clone itself: With only one base between it and a far larger clone, this is likely a read error. This sequence joins TRBV11-2 and TRBJ2-4; 10 positions agree with TRBD1. Germline loops: CDR1 SGHAT, CDR2 FQNNGV. The CDR3 loop spans 15 amino acids. V lost 2 bases and J lost 12; bases outside the gene matches: 10. The chain's CDR3 is CASSLPWDRGPTQYF. The CDR3 nucleotides are TGTGCCAGCAGCTTACCCTGGGACAGGGGACCCACTCAGTACTTC.

V usage is TRBV28 and J usage is TRBJ2-1; D gene unclear. V was cut by 2 bases and J by 0 bases, with 14 bases left in between. This CDR3 has 17 residues. Germline V CDR1 and CDR2: MDHEN, SYDVKM. CDR3 bases: TGTGCCAGCAGTTTACCAAGGGCGCTCGTCTCCTACAATGAGCAGTTCTTC. It codes for CASSLPRALVSYNEQFF.

The chain has TRBV6-4 and TRBJ2-1, with a possible D match to TRBD2 (6 bases). Germline V gene sequence: CDR1 MRHNA, CDR2 SNTAGT. The CDR3 contains 14 residues. V lost 5 bases and J lost 0, with 8 bases in between. The CDR3 protein is CASSPTSSYNEQFF. In nucleotides, the CDR3 is TGTGCCAGCAGTCCGACTAGCTCCTACAATGAGCAGTTCTTC.

V usage is TRBV19 and J usage is TRBJ1-5; no definite D call. The V gene's germline CDR1 is LNHDA and CDR2 SQIVND (reference sequence). The CDR3 consists of 14 residues. The V and J ends lost 3 bases and 3 bases respectively, with 9 bases between them. The CDR3 DNA sequence: TGTGCCAGTAGTATTGCAGGAAACAATCAGCCCCAGCATTTT. Protein: CASSIAGNNQPQHF.